The 19 T cell receptor beta chains presented below share a single source sample, sequenced in a study of OX40 agonist ivuxolimab in advanced cancers. This table comes from immunoSEQ multiplex PCR, and its TCRdb copy is limited to in-frame clones, with some not included. The top ten clones hold approximately 0.3% of a sample with around 65,000 clones, nearly 90% of them seen once. The sample here was CD4+ or CD8+ T cells sorted from blood, taken in a trial of the OX40 agonist ivuxolimab. The receptors shown here come from an adult with an advanced solid tumor such as melanoma, head and neck, liver or kidney cancer.

The chain links TRBV9 to TRBJ2-5; tentatively, D is TRBD2 (7 bases). V was pared by 0 bases and J by 5 bases, with 20 bases between. This CDR3 has 17 amino acids. CDR1 is SGDLS and CDR2 is YYNGEE in the germline V gene. The CDR3 sequence: CASSVDLRGGLYETQYF. In DNA, the CDR3 is TGTGCCAGCAGCGTAGATTTGAGGGGGGGCCTTTACGAGACCCAGTACTTC.

A word on this clone: Other DNA sequences in this specimen translate into the identical CDR3. The chain carries TRBV5-1 and TRBJ2-1; TRBD2 agrees at 11 bases. CDR1 is SGHRS, CDR2 YFSETQ, per germline. The CDR3 is made up of 14 amino acids. The junction had 2 bases not matched to a gene; V was cut back by 2 bases and J by 7 bases. In nucleotides, the CDR3 is TGCGCCAGCAGCTTACTAGCGGGGGAGAATGAGCAGTTCTTC. It yields the protein CASSLLAGENEQFF.

This chain connects TRBV10-3 to TRBJ2-3; the D gene is possibly TRBD2 (5 bases). The V end lost 6 bases, the J end lost 6 bases, and 13 bases lay between the germline ends. Germline loops: CDR1 ENHRY, CDR2 SYGVKD. The CDR3 runs 13 residues. CDR3 coding DNA: TGTGCCATCAGGGCTTTCTCGGGGGATACGCAGTATTTT. Amino acids: CAIRAFSGDTQYF.

The chain links TRBV7-8 to TRBJ2-2; no clear D. V lost 3 bases and J lost 4, with 18 bases in between. CDR3 size: 17 residues. Germline V gene lookup returns CDR1 SGHVS and CDR2 FQNEAQ. This CDR3 reads CASSFIRAPAATGELFF. The CDR3 DNA reads TGTGCCAGCAGCTTTATCCGCGCCCCGGCCGCCACCGGGGAGCTGTTTTTT.

The CDR3 reads CASSSQGNEQFF. DNA for the CDR3: TGTGCCAGCAGCTCACAGGGGAATGAGCAGTTCTTC. V and J are TRBV11-2 and TRBJ2-1, with 7 bases lining up with TRBD1. V shed 4 bases, J shed 7 bases, and the junction held 1 base outside the gene matches. The CDR3 covers 12 residues. The V gene's germline CDR1 is SGHAT and CDR2 FQNNGV.

The chain has TRBV7-9 and TRBJ2-7, with D maybe TRBD2 (6 bases). Trimming shortened V by 5 bases and J by 0 bases, and 20 bases separated the two germline ends. CDR1 and CDR2 from the germline V gene are SEHNR and FQNEAQ (reference sequence). The CDR3 length is 17 residues. DNA of the CDR3: TGTGCCAGCAGCATCATCCCCGGGACTGGATTCTCCTACGAGCAGTACTTC. Translation gives CASSIIPGTGFSYEQYF.

This chain joins TRBV7-2 and TRBJ2-7; 7 positions match TRBD1. Trimming at V came to 1 base and at J to 2 bases, leaving 2 bases not matched to a gene. Germline-derived CDR1 and CDR2 are SGHTA and FQGNSA. The CDR3 spans 14 residues. CDR3: CASSLGQGAYEQYF. The DNA of the CDR3 is TGTGCCAGCAGCTTAGGGCAGGGGGCCTACGAGCAGTACTTC.

This chain links TRBV18 with TRBJ2-2; D not certain. This CDR3 has 13 amino acids. Germline assignment: CDR1 KGHSH and CDR2 LQKENI. The V and J ends lost 3 bases and 4 bases respectively, with 6 bases between them. CDR3 DNA sequence: TGTGCCAGCTCACCTGACGGCACCGGGGAGCTGTTTTTT. Translation gives CASSPDGTGELFF. Supplemented by reference TRBV18 and TRBJ2-2, the full variable domain reads NAGVMQNPRHLVRRRGQEARLRCSPMKGHSHVYWYRQLPEEGLKFMVYLQKENIIDESGMPKERFSAEFPKEGPSILRIQQVVRGDSAAYFCASSPDGTGELFFGEGSRLTVL.

Turning to this clone: A read error may produce the germline difference seen at one junction end. The genes are TRBV7-7 and TRBJ2-3; TRBD2 matches at 9 bases. Germline CDR1 is SSHAT and CDR2 is FNYEAQ (reference sequence). This CDR3 comprises 16 residues. The CDR3 protein is CASSPPERGDTDTQYF. Here the CDR3 DNA reads TGTGCTAGCAGCCCCCCTGAGCGGGGGGACACAGATACGCAGTATTTT. Full variable domain (missing parts from reference TRBV7-7 and TRBJ2-3): GAGVSQSPRYKVTKRGQDVTLRCDPISSHATLYWYQQALGQGPEFLTYFNYEAQPDKSGLPSDRFSAERPEGSISTLTIQRTEQRDSAMYRCASSPPERGDTDTQYFGPGTRLTVL.

In regard to this clone: One junction end disagrees with the germline gene, perhaps due to a read error. CDR3: CASSGIAGRSLSTDTQYF. The CDR3, as DNA: TGTGCTAGCAGCGGGATAGCGGGGAGGTCTCTTAGCACAGATACGCAGTATTTT. The chain couples TRBV7-7 to TRBJ2-3; TRBD2 matches at 8 bases. The CDR3 length is 18 residues. Per the germline V gene, CDR1 is SSHAT and CDR2 is FNYEAQ (reference sequence).

The CDR3 reads CASTEGEAGLEKLFF. CDR3 DNA: TGTGCCAGCACCGAAGGGGAGGCAGGTTTGGAAAAACTGTTTTTT. This chain connects TRBV2 to TRBJ1-4; the D gene is possibly TRBD1 (5 bases). This CDR3 is 15 amino acids long. The germline gives CDR1 SNHLY, CDR2 FYNNEI. V was clipped by 7 bases and J by 8 bases, with 20 bases between them.

V and J are TRBV5-1 and TRBJ2-1; D ambiguous. This CDR3 is built from 11 residues. Trimming removed 2 bases from V and 5 bases from J, with 2 bases in between. Germline lookup yields CDR1 SGHRS and CDR2 YFSETQ. The CDR3 loop is CASSFHNEQFF. In nucleotides, the CDR3 is TGCGCCAGCAGCTTCCACAATGAGCAGTTCTTC.

V is TRBV5-8 and J is TRBJ1-3; possibly TRBD1 for D (5 bases). With 2 bases removed from V and 4 bases from J, the gap between germline ends came to 10 bases. Germline V gene lookup returns CDR1 SGHTS and CDR2 YDEGEE. This CDR3 comprises 14 residues. The DNA for the CDR3 is TGTGCCAGCAGCTTCGGGGGGTTCGGAAACACCATATATTTT. Protein sequence: CASSFGGFGNTIYF.

This clone was seen once. The rearrangement uses TRBV7-2 and TRBJ2-3; D possibly matches TRBD1 or TRBD2 (5 bases each). Trimming removed 5 bases from V and 3 bases from J, with 15 bases in between. Germline V lookup: CDR1 SGHTA, CDR2 FQGNSA. The CDR3 is made up of 15 amino acids. CDR3 residues: CASSPWTRGTDTQYF. As DNA, the CDR3 is TGTGCCAGCAGCCCCTGGACACGGGGTACAGATACGCAGTATTTT.

The chain uses TRBV5-1 and TRBJ2-2; either TRBD1 or TRBD2 may supply D (5 bases each). Per the germline V gene, CDR1 is SGHRS and CDR2 is YFSETQ. V lost 2 bases and J 4 bases, leaving 9 bases between the germline ends. The CDR3 totals 14 residues. CDR3 bases: TGCGCCAGCAGCTTCCAAGGGACCACCGGGGAGCTGTTTTTT. It yields the protein CASSFQGTTGELFF.

As DNA, the CDR3 is TGTGCCAGCGGTCTAGATACGCAGTATTTT. This translates into CASGLDTQYF. The chain employs TRBV6-6 and TRBJ2-3; D gene ambiguous. V was trimmed by 8 bases and J by 5 bases, leaving 5 bases between them. The CDR3 extends over 10 amino acids. Germline V gives CDR1 MNHNY, CDR2 SVGAGI (reference sequence).

The chain links TRBV19 to TRBJ1-6, with D maybe TRBD1 (6 bases). V lost 6 bases and J 3 bases, leaving 12 bases between the germline ends. The CDR3 spans 15 residues. Per germline, CDR1 LNHDA and CDR2 SQIVND (reference sequence). The CDR3, as DNA: TGTGCCAGTAGGAGCCGGGACAACTATAATTCACCCCTCCACTTT. Translation: CASRSRDNYNSPLHF.

This clone has a handful of counts. The rearrangement links TRBV5-6 to TRBJ1-2; D might be TRBD1 (6 bases). The V gene lost 0 bases and the J gene lost 5 bases, with 11 bases spanning the gap. Germline CDR1 SGHDT, CDR2 YYEEEE. CDR3 length: 14 residues. The CDR3 loop reads CASSLAGGAYGYTF. The DNA for the CDR3 is TGTGCCAGCAGCTTGGCCGGGGGCGCTTATGGCTACACCTTC.

The chain carries TRBV2 and TRBJ2-3; perhaps TRBD2 as D (6 bases). CDR1 and CDR2 (germline): SNHLY, FYNNEI. V was cut by 5 bases and J by 2 bases, with 11 bases left in between. The CDR3 totals 14 residues. CDR3 in DNA: TGTGCCAGCAGTCTCGGCGGGGACACAGATACGCAGTATTTT. This translates into CASSLGGDTDTQYF.